These 16 T cell receptor beta chains were sequenced from one sample in a study of blood T cell repertoires in COVID-19. TCRdb keeps only in-frame clones here, not all; method: immunoSEQ multiplex PCR. The sample lists some 110,000 clones; 70% to 85% were seen once. Sequenced material: peripheral blood. These receptors all come from a man between 50 and 59 years old with acute or convalescent COVID-19.

In its sample, this clone was seen a few times. In the same sample, other DNA sequences code for this CDR3. The rearrangement joins TRBV5-1 to TRBJ1-2, with 7 bases that match TRBD1. Trimming cost V 2 bases and J 2 bases; bases outside gene matches: 3. The V gene's germline CDR1 is SGHRS and CDR2 YFSETQ. This CDR3 comprises 14 residues. The CDR3 nucleotides are TGCGCCAGCAGCTTTGGACAGGCCAACTATGGCTACACCTTC. This sequence encodes CASSFGQANYGYTF.

This clone has just a few counts. One end of the junction fails to match germline, which may point to a read error. The CDR3 protein is CSASESSGTVGMYGQYF. In nucleotides, the CDR3 is TGCAGTGCTAGTGAATCGTCTGGGACAGTAGGAATGTACGGGCAGTACTTC. This sequence joins TRBV20-1 and TRBJ2-7; 7 nucleotides align to TRBD1. There are 17 residues in the CDR3. The germline V gene has CDR1 DFQATT and CDR2 SNEGSKA (reference sequence).

This clone was counted between two and nine times. The V gene is TRBV15, the J gene TRBJ1-4; the D is unclear. This CDR3 spans 15 amino acids. Germline assignment: CDR1 LNHNV and CDR2 YYDKDF (reference sequence). V was pared by 0 bases and J by 4 bases, with 9 bases between. In DNA form, the CDR3 reads TGTGCCACCAGCAGAGAGAAGCTAGATAATGAAAAACTGTTTTTT. Translated: CATSREKLDNEKLFF.

The V and J genes are TRBV25-1 and TRBJ1-6; 8 positions match TRBD1. This CDR3 is 14 amino acids long. Germline values: CDR1 MGHDK, CDR2 SYGVNS. J was trimmed by 10 bases and V by 3 bases; bases with no gene match: 5. Here the CDR3 DNA reads TGTGCCAGCAGTGACCAAGGACAGGGATCACCCCTCCACTTT. This sequence encodes CASSDQGQGSPLHF.

This chain links TRBV4-1 with TRBJ1-5; D perhaps matches TRBD1 (6 bases). V lost 1 base and J lost 5, with 12 bases in between. Germline CDR1 and CDR2: MGHRA and YSYEKL. There are 15 residues in the CDR3. The CDR3 loop reads CASSQGRAGDQPQHF. CDR3 sequence (DNA): TGCGCCAGCAGCCAAGGTAGGGCAGGGGATCAGCCCCAGCATTTT.

The V gene is TRBV5-6, the J gene TRBJ2-7; the match to TRBD1 covers 9 bases. CDR1 is SGHDT, CDR2 YYEEEE, per germline. V gave up 3 bases and J gave up 1 base; unmatched junction bases: 2. There are 14 residues in the CDR3. This CDR3 is CASSWGTGSYEQYF. The CDR3 coding sequence is TGTGCCAGCAGCTGGGGGACAGGGTCCTACGAGCAGTACTTC. Variable domain in full (rest from reference TRBV5-6 and TRBJ2-7): DAGVTQSPTHLIKTRGQQVTLRCSPKSGHDTVSWYQQALGQGPQFIFQYYEEEERQRGNFPDRFSGHQFPNYSSELNVNALLLGDSALYLCASSWGTGSYEQYFGPGTRLTVT.

The chain links TRBV5-4 to TRBJ2-7; 7 bases line up with TRBD2. V dropped 2 bases and J dropped 0; count of bases not matched to a gene: 8. Germline assignment: CDR1 SGHNT and CDR2 YYREEE (reference sequence). CDR3 length: 16 residues. The CDR3 reads CASSLLGGSSSYEQYF. The DNA of the CDR3 is TGTGCCAGCAGCTTATTGGGCGGGAGTTCCTCCTACGAGCAGTACTTC. The entire variable domain, with the rest obtained from reference TRBV5-4 and TRBJ2-7, is as follows: ETGVTQSPTHLIKTRGQQVTLRCSSQSGHNTVSWYQQALGQGPQFIFQYYREEENGRGNFPPRFSGLQFPNYSSELNVNALELDDSALYLCASSLLGGSSSYEQYFGPGTRLTVT.

This clone turned up a few times. The rearrangement uses TRBV6-1 and TRBJ1-2, with TRBD1 matching over 7 bases. Losses at the gene ends were 0 bases for V and 3 bases for J; bases not matched to a gene: 4. Germline CDR1 reads MNHNS; CDR2 reads SASEGT. This CDR3 contains 15 residues. CDR3 sequence (DNA): TGTGCCAGCAGTGAAGCTACGGGACAGCACTATGGCTACACCTTC. Its protein is CASSEATGQHYGYTF.

This clone showed up just once. The rearrangement joins TRBV29-1 to TRBJ2-1; 9 bases line up with TRBD2. The junction had 12 bases not matched to a gene; V was cut back by 7 bases and J by 5 bases. The CDR3 sequence is 15 residues long. CDR1 is SQVTM and CDR2 is ANQGSEA in the germline V gene. The CDR3 loop is CSASLGGGADNEQFF. DNA for the CDR3: TGCAGCGCATCGCTGGGCGGGGGGGCCGACAATGAGCAGTTCTTC.

The rearrangement links TRBV27 to TRBJ2-6; 10 bases agree with TRBD2. The CDR3 loop spans 20 amino acids. V was clipped by 4 bases and J by 3 bases; unmatched bases: 15. CDR1 MNHEY and CDR2 SMNVEV come from the germline V gene (reference sequence). CDR3 coding DNA: TGTGCCAGCAGTTATCCCTGGACTAGCGGCAAACCTCTTGGGGCCAACGTCCTGACTTTC. This codes for CASSYPWTSGKPLGANVLTF.

J is TRBJ1-2 and V is TRBV27, with D hard to call. The CDR3 totals 13 residues. V lost 6 bases, J lost 3 bases, and 11 bases lay in between. Germline-derived CDR1 and CDR2 are MNHEY and SMNVEV (reference sequence). CDR3 loop: CASRMIGYYGYTF. CDR3 sequence (DNA): TGTGCCAGCAGAATGATCGGTTACTATGGCTACACCTTC.

The chain uses TRBV27 and TRBJ2-7, with 8 bases fitting TRBD1. This CDR3 has 13 amino acids. The germline gives CDR1 MNHEY, CDR2 SMNVEV (reference sequence). Losses at the gene ends were 6 bases for V and 3 bases for J; bases not matched to a gene: 4. Here the CDR3 DNA reads TGTGCCAGCAGCTTCGACAGGGGCTACGAGCAGTACTTC. This sequence encodes CASSFDRGYEQYF.

The chain combines TRBV11-1 with TRBJ2-5; a possible D gene is TRBD2 (6 bases). The CDR3 runs 14 residues. From germline, CDR1 is SGHAT and CDR2 FQDESV (reference sequence). V was clipped by 3 bases and J by 5 bases, with 13 bases between them. The CDR3 loop is CASSFRRVLETQYF. CDR3 nucleotide sequence: TGTGCCAGCAGCTTTAGGAGGGTGTTGGAGACCCAGTACTTC.

This sequence joins TRBV10-3 and TRBJ1-1; unclear D gene. Germline assignment: CDR1 ENHRY and CDR2 SYGVKD. V dropped 4 bases and J dropped 3 bases, with 6 bases sitting between them. The CDR3 contains 12 residues. This CDR3 is CAISAVDTEAFF. The CDR3 DNA is TGTGCCATCAGTGCAGTGGACACTGAAGCTTTCTTT.

The chain is built from TRBV28 and TRBJ1-6; the D is unclear. The CDR3 consists of 14 residues. Germline-derived CDR1 and CDR2 are MDHEN and SYDVKM. Trimming pared 3 bases from V and 4 bases from J, leaving 7 bases between. In DNA, the CDR3 is TGTGCCAGCAGTTTGCGCCGGTATAATTCACCCCTCCACTTT. It specifies CASSLRRYNSPLHF.

Turning to this clone: Other DNA sequences from this sample encode an identical CDR3 as well. The chain uses TRBV4-1 and TRBJ1-5; 7 bases line up with TRBD1. In germline, CDR1 is MGHRA, CDR2 YSYEKL. The CDR3 runs to 15 residues. J gave up 6 bases and V 1 base, and 6 bases lay outside the gene matches. This CDR3 is CASSQGQGGGQPQHF. CDR3 in DNA: TGCGCCAGCAGCCAAGGTCAGGGGGGCGGTCAGCCCCAGCATTTT.